Sequencing of this T cell receptor beta chain was carried out in a study of T cell responses to AZD1222 COVID-19 vaccine. Points from the study as a whole: Spike-specific TCR repertoires showed rising breadth and depth after two AZD1222 doses. Seropositive status at baseline applied to only 6 or 7 AZD1222 recipients.

The length of the CDR3 is 11 residues. CDR1 and CDR2 (germline): SNHLY, FYNNEI. V was trimmed by 1 base and J by 6 bases, leaving 4 bases between them. About this clone: Its antigen is as yet unknown.

Generated by immunoSEQ multiplex PCR, the TCRdb table keeps only in-frame clones and is missing some. The data show 140,000 to 150,000 clones, with around nine tenths seen just once and over 1.5% held by the top ten. The sequences come from peripheral blood, collected on day 0 of AZD1222 vaccination. The TCR sequence derives from an adult in good health. The chain couples TRBV2 to TRBJ2-7; D gene uncertain. CDR3 in amino acids: CASSEGGEQYF. In DNA, the CDR3 is TGTGCCAGCAGTGAAGGGGGCGAGCAGTACTTC.